The 17 T cell receptor beta chains below were found in one sample sequenced in a study of T cell repertoires in cytomegalovirus infection. A single record per CDR3 protein comes from TCRdb applying MiXCR to the reads. The sample contains approximately 81,000 distinct CDR3 sequences, 20% to 30% of which appear only once. The antigens these receptors bind are not known. Specimen: CD8+ T cells from cultured PBMCs, collected from culture after CMV antigen stimulation. These receptors all stem from a human donor in good health (CMV status not recorded). Some clones in this sample may be carry-over from other donors' samples.

The sample holds a few counts of this clonotype. The V and J genes are TRBV12-3 or TRBV12-4 and TRBJ2-3; D assignment may be TRBD1 or TRBD2 (5 bases each). There are 15 residues in the CDR3. V lost 3 bases, J lost 1 base, and 11 bases lay in between. CDR3 sequence (DNA): TGTGCCAGCAGTTTCACCAGGGACGGCACAGATACGCAGTATTTT. Protein sequence: CASSFTRDGTDTQYF.

The rearrangement links TRBV4-2 to TRBJ1-1; D is perhaps TRBD1 (6 bases). Germline V lookup: CDR1 LGHNA, CDR2 YNFKEQ. The CDR3 runs 13 residues. Trimming pared 2 bases from V and 3 bases from J, leaving 7 bases between. The CDR3 loop reads CASSQNRDTEAFF. The CDR3 DNA is TGTGCCAGCAGCCAAAACAGGGACACTGAAGCTTTCTTT.

This clonotype was found many times. The chain couples TRBV4-1 to TRBJ2-7; 8 bases are a match to TRBD1. Unmatched junction bases numbered 7, after V lost 1 base and J lost 2 bases. The germline CDR1 and CDR2 sequences are MGHRA and YSYEKL. CDR3 size: 16 residues. The CDR3 DNA reads TGCGCCAGCAGCCAAGCCCCGGACAGGGTTACCTACGAGCAGTACTTC. The encoded protein is CASSQAPDRVTYEQYF.

In its sample, this clonotype was seen many times. The V and J genes are TRBV6-1 and TRBJ1-6; the D gene is possibly TRBD1 (5 bases). The CDR3 is made up of 16 amino acids. V shed 8 bases and J shed 7 bases, with 21 bases lying between them. Germline assignment: CDR1 MNHNS and CDR2 SASEGT. This CDR3 is CASRFWDLAENSPLHF. In DNA, the CDR3 is TGTGCCAGCCGATTCTGGGACCTAGCCGAAAATTCACCCCTCCACTTT.

This clonotype was counted ten times or more. CDR3 DNA: TGTGCCAGCAGCTTAGACGATAGCGATGGCTACACCTTC. This codes for CASSLDDSDGYTF. This rearrangement joins TRBV7-2 to TRBJ1-2; the D is unclear. Looked up from germline, CDR1 is SGHTA and CDR2 is FQGNSA. V was shortened by 1 base and J by 6 bases, with 9 bases between the two germline ends. The CDR3 totals 13 residues.

About this clonotype: One end of the junction fails to match germline, which may point to a read error. This chain joins TRBV3-1 and TRBJ1-6, with TRBD1 matching 11 bases. The CDR3 is 15 residues long. CDR1 LGHDT and CDR2 YNNKEL come from the germline V gene (reference sequence). The CDR3 loop is CDSSPGQGGNSPLHF. DNA for the CDR3: TGTGACAGCAGCCCGGGACAGGGGGGTAATTCACCCCTCCACTTT.

The V and J genes are TRBV2 and TRBJ1-1; perhaps TRBD1 as D (5 bases). The CDR3 runs 14 residues. V gave up 3 bases and J gave up 5 bases, with 13 bases separating them. Germline V gives CDR1 SNHLY, CDR2 FYNNEI. The CDR3 here is CASSDLGGSTEAFF. For the CDR3, the DNA is TGTGCCAGCAGTGATTTGGGGGGGTCGACTGAAGCTTTCTTT. The full variable domain, in which reference TRBV2 and TRBJ1-1 provide the parts outside the CDR3, is EPEVTQTPSHQVTQMGQEVILRCVPISNHLYFYWYRQILGQKVEFLVSFYNNEISEKSEIFDDQFSVERPDGSNFTLKIRSTKLEDSAMYFCASSDLGGSTEAFFGQGTRLTVV.

The CDR3 sequence is CASSAREGGGAYETQYF. Here the CDR3 DNA reads TGTGCCAGCAGCGCACGAGAGGGCGGGGGGGCGTACGAGACCCAGTACTTC. The chain uses TRBV7-8 and TRBJ2-5; 9 positions agree with TRBD2. Unmatched junction bases numbered 15, after V lost 5 bases and J lost 5 bases. Looked up from germline, CDR1 is SGHVS and CDR2 is FQNEAQ. The CDR3 runs 17 residues.

In this sample, this clonotype turned up a few times. The V and J genes are TRBV27 and TRBJ2-4; D possibly matches TRBD1 or TRBD2 (6 bases each). The CDR3 runs to 14 residues. The V gene lost 7 bases and the J gene lost 1 base, with 11 bases spanning the gap. CDR1 and CDR2 (germline): MNHEY, SMNVEV (reference sequence). CDR3 coding DNA: TGTGCCAGCACTAAAGGGGGGGCCAAAAACATTCAGTACTTC. Protein product: CASTKGGAKNIQYF.

This chain uses TRBV5-8 with TRBJ2-1; either TRBD1 or TRBD2 may supply D (5 bases each). Per the germline V gene, CDR1 is SGHTS and CDR2 is YDEGEE. The CDR3 extends over 18 amino acids. Deletions cut 3 bases from V and 4 bases from J, with 23 bases between. CDR3 sequence reads: CASSSWDAREDNYNEQFF. CDR3 nucleotides: TGTGCCAGCAGCTCCTGGGACGCCAGGGAAGATAATTACAATGAGCAGTTCTTC.

In this sample, this clonotype turned up many times. The chain links TRBV11-3 to TRBJ2-1, with 10 bases aligning to TRBD1. J was trimmed by 3 bases and V by 1 base; bases with no gene match: 6. This CDR3 has 17 residues. CDR1 and CDR2 from the germline V gene are SGHNT and YENEEA. DNA of the CDR3: TGTGCCAGCAGCTTAGCTCCGGGACAGGGGAACTACAATGAGCAGTTCTTC. Amino acids: CASSLAPGQGNYNEQFF.

The rearrangement links TRBV27 to TRBJ1-1; D unresolved. Germline-derived CDR1 and CDR2 are MNHEY and SMNVEV (reference sequence). The CDR3 covers 14 residues. V was pared by 2 bases and J by 8 bases, with 15 bases between. The CDR3 coding sequence is TGTGCCAGCAGTTTAACCCGGAGCTGGCGCGAAGCTTTCTTT. Its translation is CASSLTRSWREAFF.

V gene TRBV20-1 combines with J gene TRBJ1-1, with unresolved D. CDR3 length equals 12 residues. Trimming removed 1 base at V and 6 bases at J, with 9 bases between. Looked up from germline, CDR1 is DFQATT and CDR2 is SNEGSKA (reference sequence). The CDR3 DNA is TGCAGTGCTAGAGTTCCCGGGTCTGAAGCTTTCTTT. It specifies CSARVPGSEAFF.

This clonotype was observed many times. J is TRBJ2-6 and V is TRBV12-3 or TRBV12-4, with unresolved D. The CDR3 has 14 residues. V lost 4 bases to trimming and J lost 4 bases, with 8 bases between them. The CDR3 loop reads CASSSRAGANVLTF. The CDR3 DNA follows: TGTGCCAGCAGTTCACGGGCCGGGGCCAACGTCCTGACTTTC.

This chain uses TRBV6-2 or TRBV6-3 with TRBJ1-1; no definite D call. Trimming left V 5 bases short and J 7 bases short, with 11 bases between. Germline V gene sequence: CDR1 MNHEY, CDR2 SVGEGT. CDR3 length: 12 residues. The CDR3 DNA reads as TGTGCCAGCAGTGCCATCCAGATTGAAGCTTTCTTT. Translating gives CASSAIQIEAFF.

V usage is TRBV27 and J usage is TRBJ2-2; the match to TRBD1 covers 8 bases. This CDR3 region has 13 residues. J was trimmed by 11 bases and V by 5 bases; bases with no gene match: 7. CDR1 and CDR2 (germline): MNHEY, SMNVEV (reference sequence). CDR3 in amino acids: CASSPTDRVELFF. The CDR3, as DNA: TGTGCCAGCAGTCCGACGGACAGGGTAGAGCTGTTTTTT.

V and J are TRBV5-6 and TRBJ2-1; a weak D match, TRBD2 (6 bases). This CDR3 has 15 residues. The germline CDR1 and CDR2 sequences are SGHDT and YYEEEE. V lost 5 bases, J lost 6 bases, and 18 bases lay in between. The CDR3 sequence is CASRSLVEGSNEQFF. CDR3 sequence (DNA): TGTGCCAGCAGGTCCCTTGTGGAGGGGAGCAATGAGCAGTTCTTC. Full variable domain (rest looked up from reference TRBV5-6 and TRBJ2-1): DAGVTQSPTHLIKTRGQQVTLRCSPKSGHDTVSWYQQALGQGPQFIFQYYEEEERQRGNFPDRFSGHQFPNYSSELNVNALLLGDSALYLCASRSLVEGSNEQFFGPGTRLTVL.